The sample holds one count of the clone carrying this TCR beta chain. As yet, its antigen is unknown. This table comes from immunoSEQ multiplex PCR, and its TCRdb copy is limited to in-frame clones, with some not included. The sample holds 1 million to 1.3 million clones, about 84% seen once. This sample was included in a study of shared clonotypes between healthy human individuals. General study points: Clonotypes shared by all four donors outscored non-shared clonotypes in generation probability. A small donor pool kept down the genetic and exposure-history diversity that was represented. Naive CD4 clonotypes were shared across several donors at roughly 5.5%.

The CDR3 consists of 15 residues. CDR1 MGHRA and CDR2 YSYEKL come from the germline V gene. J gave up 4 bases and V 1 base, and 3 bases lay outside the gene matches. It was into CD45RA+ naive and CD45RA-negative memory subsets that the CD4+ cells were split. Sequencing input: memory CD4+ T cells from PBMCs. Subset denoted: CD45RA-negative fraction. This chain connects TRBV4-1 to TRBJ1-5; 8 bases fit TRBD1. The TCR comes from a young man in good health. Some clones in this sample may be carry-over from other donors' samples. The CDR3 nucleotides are TGCGCCAGCAGCCAAGGGACAGGGCGGAATCAGCCCCAGCATTTT. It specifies CASSQGTGRNQPQHF.